This is a list of T cell receptor beta chains from one sample in a study of untreated major depressive disorder. Sequencing used immunoSEQ multiplex PCR; TCRdb keeps in-frame clones, though not all of them. The table includes 15,000 to 20,000 clones, about 85% detected once. The specimen was CD4+ T cells from PBMCs. Source of these receptors: a woman between 25 and 40 years old in good health. Each CDR3 is given with its conserved first and last residue. D genes are given only for firm matches. Size is omitted from some rows. Given values are once, few, many or a class for expanded clones.

j_gene: TRBJ2-3
d_gene: NA
v_gene: TRBV29-1
abundance: NA
CDR3nt: TGCAGCGGGGCCCCGAGCCCTCGTTGGGATACGCAGTATTTT
CDR3aa: CSGAPSPRWDTQYF

j_gene: TRBJ2-7
d_gene: NA
v_gene: TRBV6-1
abundance: NA
CDR3nt: TGTGCCAGCAGTGAAGCGAGCGGCTTTACCACTAGCTCCTACGAGCAGTACTTC
CDR3aa: CASSEASGFTTSSYEQYF

j_gene: TRBJ2-4
d_gene: NA
v_gene: TRBV30
abundance: NA
CDR3nt: TGTGCCTGGACCCCCGGGGGAGCAGCCAAAAACATTCAGTACTTC
CDR3aa: CAWTPGGAAKNIQYF

j_gene: TRBJ2-7
d_gene: NA
v_gene: TRBV6-1
abundance: NA
CDR3nt: TGTGCCAGCAGTGGGACGGTCAACTACGAGCAGTACTTC
CDR3aa: CASSGTVNYEQYF

j_gene: TRBJ2-1
d_gene: TRBD2
v_gene: TRBV6-5
abundance: NA
CDR3nt: TGTGCCAGCAGTTATCATGGGACTAGCGGGAGTAATGAGCAGTTCTTC
CDR3aa: CASSYHGTSGSNEQFF

j_gene: TRBJ2-5
d_gene: TRBD1
v_gene: TRBV7-2
abundance: NA
CDR3nt: TGTGCCAGCAGCTTAGATCAGGGGGTCACCCAGTACTTC
CDR3aa: CASSLDQGVTQYF

j_gene: TRBJ2-5
d_gene: NA
v_gene: TRBV19
abundance: NA
CDR3nt: TGTGCCAGTAGTATAGGGGCGGGCTGGGGAGAGACCCAGTACTTC
CDR3aa: CASSIGAGWGETQYF

j_gene: TRBJ2-7
d_gene: TRBD2
v_gene: TRBV9
abundance: NA
CDR3nt: TGTGCCAGCAGCCGAACTAGCGGGAGCACCTACGAGCAGTACTTC
CDR3aa: CASSRTSGSTYEQYF

j_gene: TRBJ2-1
d_gene: TRBD2
v_gene: TRBV15
abundance: NA
CDR3nt: TGTGCCACCAGCAGAGCACAGGAGCGGGGACAGTTCTTC
CDR3aa: CATSRAQERGQFF

j_gene: TRBJ2-2
d_gene: NA
v_gene: TRBV2
abundance: once
CDR3nt: TGTGCCAGCAGTAGACAGGTTCTAGAGACCGGGGAGCTGTTTTTT
CDR3aa: CASSRQVLETGELFF

j_gene: TRBJ2-3
d_gene: TRBD1
v_gene: TRBV10-3
abundance: NA
CDR3nt: TGTGCCATCAGTGGGACAGGGGGCACAGATACGCAGTATTTT
CDR3aa: CAISGTGGTDTQYF

j_gene: TRBJ2-2
d_gene: NA
v_gene: TRBV9
abundance: NA
CDR3nt: TGTGCCAGCAGCGTAGGCCCTAGCGCGGCCGGGGAGCTGTTTTTT
CDR3aa: CASSVGPSAAGELFF

j_gene: TRBJ1-4
d_gene: TRBD1
v_gene: TRBV5-8
abundance: NA
CDR3nt: TGTGCCAGCAGCTCAGGGACAGGGGTTGGTGAAAAACTGTTTTTT
CDR3aa: CASSSGTGVGEKLFF

j_gene: TRBJ2-3
d_gene: NA
v_gene: TRBV5-1
abundance: NA
CDR3nt: TGCGCCAGCAGCTTGATCGGACCCACAGATACGCAGTATTTT
CDR3aa: CASSLIGPTDTQYF

j_gene: TRBJ1-2
d_gene: TRBD1
v_gene: TRBV25-1
abundance: NA
CDR3nt: TGTGCCAGCAGTGCCAACCTCCGGGACAGGGCCTATGGCTACACCTTC
CDR3aa: CASSANLRDRAYGYTF

j_gene: TRBJ1-5
d_gene: TRBD1
v_gene: TRBV19
abundance: once
CDR3nt: TGTGCCAGCTCCACTACAGGGGCGGGTCAGCCCCAGCATTTT
CDR3aa: CASSTTGAGQPQHF

j_gene: TRBJ1-5
d_gene: NA
v_gene: TRBV7-2
abundance: NA
CDR3nt: TGTGCCAGCAGCGCGGACAGTTATCAGCCCCAGCATTTT
CDR3aa: CASSADSYQPQHF

j_gene: TRBJ2-7
d_gene: TRBD2
v_gene: TRBV6-1
abundance: NA
CDR3nt: TGTGCCAGCAGTGACCTAGCGGCCTACGAGCAGTACTTC
CDR3aa: CASSDLAAYEQYF

j_gene: TRBJ2-7
d_gene: TRBD2
v_gene: TRBV7-2
abundance: NA
CDR3nt: TGTGCCAGCAGCTTAAGAAGCGGGAGGGCCGACTTC
CDR3aa: CASSLRSGRADF

j_gene: TRBJ2-7
d_gene: NA
v_gene: TRBV5-6
abundance: NA
CDR3nt: TGTGCCAGCAGCTTGAGCGGGTACGAGCAGTACTTC
CDR3aa: CASSLSGYEQYF

j_gene: TRBJ2-3
d_gene: TRBD2
v_gene: TRBV5-5
abundance: NA
CDR3nt: TGTGCCGGCAGCTCCCGGACTAGCGGAAGCACAGATACGCAGTATTTT
CDR3aa: CAGSSRTSGSTDTQYF

j_gene: TRBJ2-7
d_gene: TRBD1
v_gene: TRBV10-3
abundance: NA
CDR3nt: TGTGCCATCATGAGGGGGACAGGAAGCGAGCAGTACTTC
CDR3aa: CAIMRGTGSEQYF

j_gene: TRBJ2-1
d_gene: TRBD2
v_gene: TRBV7-8
abundance: NA
CDR3nt: TGTGCCAGCAGCTCCCGTAGCGGGAGGGCCTACAATGAGCAGTTCTTC
CDR3aa: CASSSRSGRAYNEQFF

j_gene: TRBJ2-5
d_gene: NA
v_gene: TRBV7-6
abundance: few
CDR3nt: TGTGCCAGCAGCTCAAGTCTTGGAGAGACCCAGTACTTC
CDR3aa: CASSSSLGETQYF

j_gene: TRBJ1-3
d_gene: NA
v_gene: TRBV5-6
abundance: once
CDR3nt: TGTGCCAGCAGCACCACACACAGGGCATACCCTGGAAACACCATATATTTT
CDR3aa: CASSTTHRAYPGNTIYF

j_gene: TRBJ2-7
d_gene: NA
v_gene: TRBV4-3
abundance: NA
CDR3nt: TGCGCCAGCAGCCAAACGCAGTCCTACGAGCAGTACTTC
CDR3aa: CASSQTQSYEQYF

j_gene: TRBJ1-1
d_gene: NA
v_gene: TRBV5-8
abundance: NA
CDR3nt: TGTGCCAGCGACCCCCTTTTAGCTTTCTTT
CDR3aa: CASDPLLAFF

j_gene: TRBJ1-1
d_gene: NA
v_gene: TRBV7-9
abundance: NA
CDR3nt: TGTGCCAGCAGGGGACGGGACACTGAAGCTTTCTTT
CDR3aa: CASRGRDTEAFF

j_gene: TRBJ1-3
d_gene: NA
v_gene: TRBV5-1
abundance: NA
CDR3nt: TGCGCCAGCAGCTCCGCCGTGGGGGGAGTTTCTGGAAACACCATATATTTT
CDR3aa: CASSSAVGGVSGNTIYF